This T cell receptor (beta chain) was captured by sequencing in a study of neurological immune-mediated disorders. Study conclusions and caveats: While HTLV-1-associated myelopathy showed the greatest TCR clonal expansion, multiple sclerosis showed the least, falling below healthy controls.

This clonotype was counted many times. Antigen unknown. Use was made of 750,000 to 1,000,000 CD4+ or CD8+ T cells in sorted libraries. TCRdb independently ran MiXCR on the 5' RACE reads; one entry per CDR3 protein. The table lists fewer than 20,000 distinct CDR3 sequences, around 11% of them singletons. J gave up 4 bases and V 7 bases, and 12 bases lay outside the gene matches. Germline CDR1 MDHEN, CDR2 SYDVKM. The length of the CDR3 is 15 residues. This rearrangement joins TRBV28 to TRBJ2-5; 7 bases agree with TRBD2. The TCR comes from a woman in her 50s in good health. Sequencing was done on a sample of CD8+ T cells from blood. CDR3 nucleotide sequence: TGTGCCAGCATCCCCCGGGAGGAAGTAGGAGAGACCCAGTACTTC. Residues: CASIPREEVGETQYF.